The 20 T cell receptor beta chains below come from one sample, sequenced in a study of beta chain features in type 1 diabetes. Since all of the isolated RNA was reverse transcribed, expressed TCRB transcripts were what got sequenced. The assay was immunoSEQ multiplex PCR, and TCRdb's table has in-frame clones only and misses some. Of hundreds of thousands of clones in the sample, about 70% were seen once. The sample taken for sequencing was naive CD4+ T cells from blood. These receptors were taken from a man under 40 in good health.

This clone turned up a few times. The V gene is TRBV6-1, the J gene TRBJ1-2; tentative D call: TRBD1 (6 bases). The V and J ends lost 4 bases and 8 bases respectively, with 20 bases between them. This CDR3 is 15 amino acids long. Looked up from germline, CDR1 is MNHNS and CDR2 is SASEGT. In nucleotides, the CDR3 is TGTGCCAGCAGTGCTCTACAGGGAGGAAGGAACGGCTACACCTTC. Translation gives CASSALQGGRNGYTF.

The chain couples TRBV5-1 to TRBJ2-1; weak D call: TRBD1 (5 bases). The germline V gene has CDR1 SGHRS and CDR2 YFSETQ. The CDR3 covers 14 residues. Trimming cost V 4 bases and J 7 bases, with 15 bases left between them. CDR3 amino acids: CASSLLGPGNEQFF. For the CDR3, the DNA is TGCGCCAGCAGCCTCCTGGGGCCTGGAAATGAGCAGTTCTTC.

This clone was detected only a few times. Here the CDR3 reads CASGVAVAKNIQYF. The CDR3 DNA sequence: TGTGCCAGTGGGGTGGCGGTAGCCAAAAACATTCAGTACTTC. This chain connects TRBV6-1 to TRBJ2-4; D not certain. The CDR3 spans 14 residues. Between the trimmed V and J ends, which lost 9 bases and 0 bases, there was a span of 12 bases. Looked up from germline, CDR1 is MNHNS and CDR2 is SASEGT.

This clone was detected only a few times. The chain links TRBV25-1 to TRBJ2-1; unclear D gene. V was clipped by 3 bases and J by 4 bases, with 4 bases between them. Germline V gives CDR1 MGHDK, CDR2 SYGVNS. This CDR3 has 12 residues. The CDR3 reads CASSDDYNEQFF. CDR3 DNA sequence: TGTGCCAGCAGTGATGATTACAATGAGCAGTTCTTC.

V and J are TRBV29-1 and TRBJ1-1, with D maybe TRBD1 (5 bases). The CDR3 has 13 amino acids. CDR1 SQVTM and CDR2 ANQGSEA come from the germline V gene. V lost 7 bases to trimming and J lost 3 bases, with 15 bases between them. CDR3 protein: CSARVGLDTEAFF. The CDR3 DNA is TGCAGCGCCCGTGTGGGGCTGGACACTGAAGCTTTCTTT.

CDR3: CASSRTGRIPDTQYF. In DNA form, the CDR3 reads TGTGCCAGCAGCCGGACAGGGAGAATCCCAGATACGCAGTATTTT. This chain joins TRBV7-2 and TRBJ2-3; TRBD1 agrees at 8 bases. The ends lost 5 bases at V and 4 bases at J; junction bases unmatched: 8. The CDR3 has 15 residues. The germline gives CDR1 SGHTA, CDR2 FQGNSA.

The V and J genes are TRBV2 and TRBJ1-1; possible D gene TRBD1, 5 bases. Germline values: CDR1 SNHLY, CDR2 FYNNEI. Between the trimmed V and J ends, which lost 6 bases and 7 bases, there was a span of 9 bases. The CDR3 runs to 11 residues. CDR3 region: CASRQGNEAFF. The CDR3, as DNA: TGTGCCAGCAGGCAGGGTAATGAAGCTTTCTTT.

This chain joins TRBV5-4 and TRBJ2-5; 13 positions match TRBD2. The CDR3 loop spans 15 amino acids. In germline, CDR1 is SGHNT, CDR2 YYREEE (reference sequence). V gave up 6 bases and J gave up 5 bases; unmatched junction bases: 7. CDR3 protein: CASKLGLAGIETQYF. The DNA of the CDR3 is TGTGCCAGCAAGCTGGGACTAGCGGGGATCGAGACCCAGTACTTC.

This chain uses TRBV29-1 with TRBJ2-7; D may be TRBD2 (6 bases). The V gene lost 3 bases and the J gene lost 3 bases, with 15 bases spanning the gap. The CDR3 has 14 residues. Germline V CDR1 and CDR2: SQVTM, ANQGSEA. The CDR3 protein is CSVDRTGENYEQYF. For the CDR3, the DNA is TGCAGCGTTGACAGGACGGGGGAAAACTACGAGCAGTACTTC.

Turning to this clone: One junction end does not reproduce the germline sequence, and a read error may be involved. This sequence joins TRBV19 and TRBJ2-1; 7 nucleotides align to TRBD2. Germline-derived CDR1 and CDR2 are LNHDA and SQIVND (reference sequence). The CDR3 totals 15 residues. The CDR3 sequence: CASSRTRYTNNEQFF. CDR3 sequence (DNA): TGTGCCAGCAGTAGGACTAGATACACGAACAATGAGCAGTTCTTC.

J is TRBJ2-7 and V is TRBV25-1; TRBD2 is a possible D gene (6 bases). Between the trimmed V and J ends, which lost 1 base and 3 bases, there was a span of 10 bases. The CDR3 runs to 14 residues. CDR1 MGHDK and CDR2 SYGVNS come from the germline V gene. CDR3 DNA: TGTGCCAGCAGTGAATTAGGAGGGGTCTACGAGCAGTACTTC. It codes for CASSELGGVYEQYF.

V usage is TRBV6-6 and J usage is TRBJ2-1; D possibly corresponds to TRBD1 (5 bases). Trimming stripped 5 bases from V and 7 bases from J, with 18 bases between. In germline, CDR1 is MNHNY, CDR2 SVGAGI (reference sequence). This CDR3 region has 15 residues. CDR3 protein: CASSPIWSGNNEQFF. DNA for the CDR3: TGTGCCAGCAGTCCTATCTGGTCAGGGAATAATGAGCAGTTCTTC.

This chain links TRBV14 with TRBJ2-1; D not resolved. V shed 0 bases and J shed 9 bases, with 9 bases lying between them. CDR1 SGHDN and CDR2 FVKESK come from the germline V gene. This CDR3 spans 13 amino acids. The CDR3: CASSQDIYAEQFF. DNA of the CDR3: TGTGCCAGCAGCCAAGATATATACGCTGAGCAGTTCTTC.

The J gene is TRBJ1-6, the V gene TRBV30; 9 bases map to TRBD1. Trimming cost V 1 base and J 8 bases; bases outside gene matches: 3. CDR3 length equals 14 residues. Germline CDR1 reads GTSNPN; CDR2 reads SVGIG (reference sequence). This CDR3 is CAWSEGQGYSPLHF. The CDR3 DNA follows: TGTGCCTGGAGTGAGGGACAGGGATATTCACCCCTCCACTTT. Together with reference TRBV30 and TRBJ1-6, the CDR3 gives the full variable domain: SQTIHQWPATLVQPVGSPLSLECTVEGTSNPNLYWYRQAAGRGLQLLFYSVGIGQISSEVPQNLSASRPQDRQFILSSKKLLLSDSGFYLCAWSEGQGYSPLHFGNGTRLTVT.

The chain recombines TRBV19 with TRBJ2-5; D not certain. The CDR3 contains 12 residues. CDR1 and CDR2 from the germline V gene are LNHDA and SQIVND (reference sequence). Trimming took 11 bases from V and 4 from J, leaving 14 bases between them. Here the CDR3 DNA reads TGTGCCCGGATCACGAGGCGAGAGACCCAGTACTTC. Translated, it gives CARITRRETQYF.

This clone was observed a few times. This chain uses TRBV27 with TRBJ1-2, with D hard to call. V lost 5 bases, J lost 11 bases, and 21 bases lay in between. The CDR3 has 14 amino acids. Germline CDR1 MNHEY, CDR2 SMNVEV (reference sequence). The CDR3 spells CASSQAVEGIPYTF. Written as DNA, the CDR3 is TGTGCCAGCAGTCAGGCGGTAGAAGGTATCCCATACACCTTC.

The rearrangement joins TRBV29-1 to TRBJ1-1; 7 bases line up with TRBD1. The CDR3 has 12 amino acids. Per germline, CDR1 SQVTM and CDR2 ANQGSEA. The junction had 4 bases not matched to a gene; V was cut back by 4 bases and J by 5 bases. The CDR3 loop is CSVGQGETEAFF. Written as DNA, the CDR3 is TGCAGCGTTGGACAGGGTGAGACTGAAGCTTTCTTT.

The chain links TRBV20-1 to TRBJ2-7, with D uncertain. Between the trimmed V and J ends, which lost 4 bases and 5 bases, there was a span of 9 bases. CDR3 size: 11 residues. CDR1 is DFQATT and CDR2 is SNEGSKA in the germline V gene (reference sequence). CDR3 sequence reads: CSANGPHEQYF. CDR3 nucleotides: TGCAGTGCTAATGGACCCCACGAGCAGTACTTC.

In this sample, this clone turned up once. The chain couples TRBV14 to TRBJ2-5; D remains ambiguous. Germline CDR1 is SGHDN and CDR2 is FVKESK. V dropped 4 bases and J dropped 5 bases, with 11 bases sitting between them. The CDR3 has 13 amino acids. CDR3 in amino acids: CASSLTRRETQYF. CDR3 in DNA: TGTGCCAGCAGCCTGACCCGAAGGGAGACCCAGTACTTC.

This chain links TRBV1 with TRBJ2-1; the table's TRBD2 call for D was not verified on the DNA. TRBV1 is recorded as a pseudogene. The CDR3 has 9 residues. The CDR3 DNA sequence: TGCACCAGCAGCGAGGGCCAGTTCTTC. Residues: CTSSEGQFF.